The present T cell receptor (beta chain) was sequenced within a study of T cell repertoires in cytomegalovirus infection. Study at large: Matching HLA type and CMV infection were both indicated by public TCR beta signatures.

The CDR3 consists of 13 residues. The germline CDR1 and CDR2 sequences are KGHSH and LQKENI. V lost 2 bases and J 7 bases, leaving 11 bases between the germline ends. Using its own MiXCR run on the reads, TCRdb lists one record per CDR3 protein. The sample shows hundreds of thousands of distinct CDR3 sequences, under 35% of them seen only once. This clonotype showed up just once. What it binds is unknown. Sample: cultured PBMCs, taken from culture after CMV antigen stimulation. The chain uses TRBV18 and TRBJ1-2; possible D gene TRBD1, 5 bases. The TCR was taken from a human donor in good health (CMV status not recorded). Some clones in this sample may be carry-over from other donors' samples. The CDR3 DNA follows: TGTGCCAGCTCACCAGAGGGGACCGGTGGCTACACCTTC. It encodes CASSPEGTGGYTF. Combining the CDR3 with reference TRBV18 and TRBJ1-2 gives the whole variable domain NAGVMQNPRHLVRRRGQEARLRCSPMKGHSHVYWYRQLPEEGLKFMVYLQKENIIDESGMPKERFSAEFPKEGPSILRIQQVVRGDSAAYFCASSPEGTGGYTFGSGTRLTVV.